These 7 T cell receptor beta chains originate from one sample sequenced in a study of cytomegalovirus exposure and HLA in healthy donors. PCR employed 60 Vbeta and 13 Jbeta primers. Here immunoSEQ multiplex PCR was the method, and the copy in TCRdb shows in-frame clones only, minus some. The repertoire holds 100,000 to 150,000 clones, with just under 75% as singletons. Specimen: PBMCs. These receptors all come from a man in his sixties in good health and CMV-seropositive.

This clone has at least ten counts. The chain uses TRBV6-6 and TRBJ2-1; a weak D match, TRBD1 (6 bases). The CDR3 loop spans 11 amino acids. The germline V and J ends were trimmed by 7 bases and 9 bases, with 10 bases remaining between them. CDR1 and CDR2 from the germline V gene are MNHNY and SVGAGI (reference sequence). This chain's CDR3 is CASTGAGEQFF. DNA for the CDR3: TGTGCCAGCACAGGGGCGGGTGAGCAGTTCTTC.

V gene TRBV2 combines with J gene TRBJ2-5, with D tentatively TRBD1 (5 bases). V was pared by 6 bases and J by 4 bases, with 18 bases between. The CDR3 consists of 15 residues. The germline gives CDR1 SNHLY, CDR2 FYNNEI. The CDR3 is CASSAQWGSLETQYF. In DNA form, the CDR3 reads TGTGCCAGCAGCGCCCAATGGGGCTCATTAGAGACCCAGTACTTC.

V and J are TRBV19 and TRBJ1-3; D may be TRBD1 (6 bases). Germline assignment: CDR1 LNHDA and CDR2 SQIVND (reference sequence). The CDR3 is made up of 13 amino acids. V was cut by 9 bases and J by 0 bases, with 9 bases left in between. The CDR3 DNA is TGTGCCAGCACAGGGTACTCTGGAAACACCATATATTTT. It translates to CASTGYSGNTIYF.

The rearrangement joins TRBV28 to TRBJ1-4; the match to TRBD1 covers 7 bases. The CDR3 sequence is 14 residues long. V was clipped by 3 bases and J by 3 bases; unmatched bases: 1. Germline values: CDR1 MDHEN, CDR2 SYDVKM. The CDR3 nucleotides are TGTGCCAGCAGTTTCGGGACAGCTAATGAAAAACTGTTTTTT. Protein: CASSFGTANEKLFF.

The V call is TRBV30, the J call TRBJ1-6; possibly TRBD1 for D (6 bases). This CDR3 comprises 13 residues. The V gene's germline CDR1 is GTSNPN and CDR2 SVGIG (reference sequence). Trimming removed 8 bases at V and 9 bases at J, with 17 bases between. The CDR3 bases are TGTGCCGGACAACAGGGTCTGGGTTCACCCCTCCACTTT. This sequence encodes CAGQQGLGSPLHF.

The chain is built from TRBV30 and TRBJ1-6; possibly TRBD1 for D (6 bases). This CDR3 has 15 residues. V was clipped by 4 bases and J by 2 bases, with 12 bases between them. CDR1 is GTSNPN and CDR2 is SVGIG in the germline V gene (reference sequence). The CDR3 loop reads CAWNGGAAYNSPLHF. The CDR3, as DNA: TGTGCCTGGAACGGGGGGGCGGCCTATAATTCACCCCTCCACTTT.

The genes are TRBV5-6 and TRBJ1-5; D not certain. CDR3 length equals 16 residues. CDR1 and CDR2 (germline): SGHDT, YYEEEE. V lost 3 bases, J lost 4 bases, and 17 bases lay in between. The CDR3 DNA reads TGTGCCAGCAGCTGGAAGGAAGAGGGAAGGAATCAGCCCCAGCATTTT. Its protein product is CASSWKEEGRNQPQHF.